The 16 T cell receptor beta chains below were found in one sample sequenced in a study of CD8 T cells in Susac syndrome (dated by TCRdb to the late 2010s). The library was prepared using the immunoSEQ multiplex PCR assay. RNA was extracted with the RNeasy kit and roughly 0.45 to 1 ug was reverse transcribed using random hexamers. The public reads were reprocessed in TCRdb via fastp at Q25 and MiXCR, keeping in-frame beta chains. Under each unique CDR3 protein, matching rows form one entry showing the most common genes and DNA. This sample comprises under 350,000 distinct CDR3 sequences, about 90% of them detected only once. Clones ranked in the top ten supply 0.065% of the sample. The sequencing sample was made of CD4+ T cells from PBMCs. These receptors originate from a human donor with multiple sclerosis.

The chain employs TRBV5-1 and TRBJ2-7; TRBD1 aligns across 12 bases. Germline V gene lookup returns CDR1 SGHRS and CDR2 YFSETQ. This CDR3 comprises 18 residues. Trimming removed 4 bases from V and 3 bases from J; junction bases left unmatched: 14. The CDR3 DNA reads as TGCGCCAGCAGCGGCCCCCGGGACAGGGGGCGGTTGGACTACGAGCAGTACTTC. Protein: CASSGPRDRGRLDYEQYF.

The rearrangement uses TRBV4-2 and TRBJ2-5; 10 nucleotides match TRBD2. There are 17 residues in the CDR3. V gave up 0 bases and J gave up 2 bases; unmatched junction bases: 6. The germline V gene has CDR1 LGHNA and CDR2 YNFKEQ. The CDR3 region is CASSQDSSGGAQETQYF. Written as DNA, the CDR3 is TGTGCCAGCAGCCAAGATTCTAGCGGGGGTGCTCAAGAGACCCAGTACTTC.

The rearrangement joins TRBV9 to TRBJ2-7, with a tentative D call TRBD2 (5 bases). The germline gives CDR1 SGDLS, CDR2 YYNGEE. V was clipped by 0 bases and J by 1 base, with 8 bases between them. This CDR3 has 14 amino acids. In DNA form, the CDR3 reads TGTGCCAGCAGCGTAGAACTAGTGTCCTACGAGCAGTACTTC. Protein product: CASSVELVSYEQYF.

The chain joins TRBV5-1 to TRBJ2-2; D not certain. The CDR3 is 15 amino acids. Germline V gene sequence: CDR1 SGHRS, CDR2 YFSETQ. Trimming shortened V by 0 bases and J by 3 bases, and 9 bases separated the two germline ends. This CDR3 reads CASSLGQADTGELFF. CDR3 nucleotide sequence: TGCGCCAGCAGCTTGGGGCAGGCGGACACCGGGGAGCTGTTTTTT.

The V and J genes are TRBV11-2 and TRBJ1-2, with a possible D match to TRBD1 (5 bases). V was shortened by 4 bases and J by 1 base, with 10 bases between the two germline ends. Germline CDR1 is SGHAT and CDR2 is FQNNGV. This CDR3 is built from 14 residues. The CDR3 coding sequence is TGTGCCAGCAGCTCCGACAGAGTTAACTATGGCTACACCTTC. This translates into CASSSDRVNYGYTF.

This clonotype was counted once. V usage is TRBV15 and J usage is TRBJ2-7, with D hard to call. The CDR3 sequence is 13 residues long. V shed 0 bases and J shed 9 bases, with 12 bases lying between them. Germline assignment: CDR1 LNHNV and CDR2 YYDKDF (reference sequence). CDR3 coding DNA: TGTGCCACCAGCAGAGATTCTTCTGGAGTGCAGTACTTC. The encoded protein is CATSRDSSGVQYF.

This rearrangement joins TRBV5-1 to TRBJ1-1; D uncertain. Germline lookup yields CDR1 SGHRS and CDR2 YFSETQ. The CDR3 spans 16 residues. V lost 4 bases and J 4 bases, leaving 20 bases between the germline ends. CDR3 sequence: CASSPRTAGEATEAFF. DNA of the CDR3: TGCGCCAGCAGCCCCAGGACGGCCGGGGAGGCCACTGAAGCTTTCTTT.

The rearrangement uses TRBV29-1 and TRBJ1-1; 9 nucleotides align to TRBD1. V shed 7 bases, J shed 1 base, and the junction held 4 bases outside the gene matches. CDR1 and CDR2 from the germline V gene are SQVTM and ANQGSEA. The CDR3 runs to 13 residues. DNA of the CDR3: TGCAGCGCCCTGACAGGGGGGAACACTGAAGCTTTCTTT. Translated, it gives CSALTGGNTEAFF. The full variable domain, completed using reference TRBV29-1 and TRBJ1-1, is SAVISQKPSRDICQRGTSLTIQCQVDSQVTMMFWYRQQPGQSLTLIATANQGSEATYESGFVIDKFPISRPNLTFSTLTVSNMSPEDSSIYLCSALTGGNTEAFFGQGTRLTVV.

The CDR3 nucleotides read TGTGCCAGCAGCTTTCTGGGTCCGGGTGAGCAGTTCTTC. Translated, it gives CASSFLGPGEQFF. The J gene is TRBJ2-1, the V gene TRBV7-9; the D is unclear. CDR3 length: 13 residues. The V end was cut by 3 bases, the J end by 9 bases, with 12 bases between. Germline V gene lookup returns CDR1 SEHNR and CDR2 FQNEAQ (reference sequence).

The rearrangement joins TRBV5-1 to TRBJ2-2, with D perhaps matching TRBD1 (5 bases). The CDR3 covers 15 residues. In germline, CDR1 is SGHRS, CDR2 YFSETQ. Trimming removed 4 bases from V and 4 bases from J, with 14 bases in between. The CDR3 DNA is TGCGCCAGCAGCGCTGGGGCAGTTTCCACCGGGGAGCTGTTTTTT. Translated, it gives CASSAGAVSTGELFF.

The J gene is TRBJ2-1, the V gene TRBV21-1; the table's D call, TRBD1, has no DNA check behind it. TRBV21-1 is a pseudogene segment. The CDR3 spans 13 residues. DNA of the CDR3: TGTGCCAGCATGGCGGGGCCCTACAATGAGCAGTTCTTC. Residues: CASMAGPYNEQFF.

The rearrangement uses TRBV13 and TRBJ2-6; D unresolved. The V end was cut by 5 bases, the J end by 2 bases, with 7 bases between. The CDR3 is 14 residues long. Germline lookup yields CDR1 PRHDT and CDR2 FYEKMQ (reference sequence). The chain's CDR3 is CASSPDTGANVLTF. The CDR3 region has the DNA TGTGCCAGCAGCCCCGACACTGGGGCCAACGTCCTGACTTTC.

The CDR3 DNA reads TGTGCCACCCAGGGAGGTTGGAATCAGCCCCAGCATTTT. It is translated as CATQGGWNQPQHF. This chain uses TRBV24-1 with TRBJ1-5, with D possibly TRBD1 on 5 matching bases. Germline loops: CDR1 KGHDR, CDR2 SFDVKD. This CDR3 has 13 residues. V lost 9 bases and J lost 4, with 12 bases in between.

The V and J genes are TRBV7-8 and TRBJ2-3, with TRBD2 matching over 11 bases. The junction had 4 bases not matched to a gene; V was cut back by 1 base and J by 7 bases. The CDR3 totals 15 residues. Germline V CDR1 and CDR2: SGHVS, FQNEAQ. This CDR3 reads CASSLGLAGGNTQYF. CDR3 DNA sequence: TGTGCCAGCAGCTTAGGGCTAGCGGGAGGCAATACGCAGTATTTT.

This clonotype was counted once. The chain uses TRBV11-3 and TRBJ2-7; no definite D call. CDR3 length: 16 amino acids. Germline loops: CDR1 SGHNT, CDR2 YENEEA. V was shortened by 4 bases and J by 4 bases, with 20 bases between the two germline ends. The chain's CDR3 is CASSSRRSPSMYEQYF. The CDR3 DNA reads TGTGCCAGCAGCTCCCGGAGATCCCCGTCGATGTACGAGCAGTACTTC.

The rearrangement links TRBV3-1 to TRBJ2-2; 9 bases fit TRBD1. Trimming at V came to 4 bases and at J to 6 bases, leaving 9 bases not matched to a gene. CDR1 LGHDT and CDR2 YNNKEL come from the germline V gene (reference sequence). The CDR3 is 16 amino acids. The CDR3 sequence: CASSPTGTGWSGELFF. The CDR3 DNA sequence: TGTGCCAGCAGCCCTACCGGGACAGGGTGGTCCGGGGAGCTGTTTTTT.